A selection of T cell receptor beta chains follows, all from one sample in a study of blood T cell repertoires in COVID-19. TCRdb keeps only in-frame clones here, not all; method: immunoSEQ multiplex PCR. The data show about 120,000 clones, with about 79% seen just once and 37% held by the top ten. Sequencing input: peripheral blood. These receptors came from a man between 40 and 49 years old with active or convalescent COVID-19. CDR3s include the opening cysteine and the closing phenylalanine or tryptophan. Each record gives: J gene, clone size, D gene, V gene, CDR3 protein, CDR3 DNA. D genes are given only for firm matches. Clone size appears in some rows only: once, few, many, or a class for an expanded clone.

TRBJ1-1 - TRBD1 TRBV18 CASSPRGGESFAEAFF TGTGCCAGCTCACCACGAGGGGGCGAGAGTTTCGCTGAAGCTTTCTTT
TRBJ1-3 few - TRBV11-3 CASSRTRRGRGGNTIYF TGTGCCAGCAGCCGCACCCGGCGGGGGCGAGGTGGAAACACCATATATTTT
TRBJ2-3 - TRBD1 TRBV9 CASSPRQGEDTQYF TGTGCCAGCAGCCCCCGACAGGGTGAAGATACGCAGTATTTT
TRBJ1-2 - - TRBV7-2 CASSPSIYGYTF TGTGCCAGCAGCCCCAGTATCTATGGCTACACCTTC
TRBJ1-1 - - TRBV30 CASNRGYTEAFF TGTGCCTCAAATAGGGGGTATACTGAAGCTTTCTTT
TRBJ1-2 - - TRBV4-3 CASSPGVGYGYTF TGCGCCAGCAGCCCGGGGGTCGGCTATGGCTACACCTTC
TRBJ1-2 once TRBD1 TRBV28 CASSLGAGGYGYTF TGTGCCAGCAGTTTAGGCGCAGGGGGATATGGCTACACCTTC
TRBJ1-1 - TRBD1 TRBV28 CASRTGPTEAFF TGTGCCAGCCGGACAGGGCCTACTGAAGCTTTCTTT
TRBJ1-1 once - TRBV7-3 CASSLLVEMNTEAFF TGTGCCAGCAGCTTACTCGTGGAGATGAACACTGAAGCTTTCTTT
TRBJ1-2 - - TRBV4-3 CASSLRNSNYGYTF TGCGCCAGCAGCCTCCGGAACAGCAACTATGGCTACACCTTC
TRBJ2-2 - - TRBV11-2 CASSLGAQGGELFF TGTGCCAGCAGCCTCGGAGCCCAGGGTGGGGAGCTGTTTTTT
TRBJ1-2 once - TRBV7-2 CASSLDRQRYGYTF TGTGCCAGCAGCCTCGACAGACAGCGCTATGGCTACACCTTC
TRBJ1-1 - - TRBV7-8 CASSSPGGTTEAFF TGTGCCAGCAGCTCCCCCGGGGGGACCACTGAAGCTTTCTTT
TRBJ2-7 few TRBD1 TRBV7-2 CASSLEQGAGEQYF TGTGCCAGCAGCTTAGAACAGGGGGCCGGCGAGCAGTACTTC
TRBJ1-2 - TRBD1 TRBV28 CASSFRDRIYGYTF TGTGCCAGCAGTTTCCGGGACAGGATCTATGGCTACACCTTC
TRBJ2-2 - - TRBV18 CASSPTTQLNTGELFF TGTGCCAGCTCACCTACGACTCAACTGAACACCGGGGAGCTGTTTTTT
TRBJ2-2 few TRBD2 TRBV18 CASSPERLATGELFF TGTGCCAGCTCACCGGAACGACTAGCTACCGGGGAGCTGTTTTTT
TRBJ2-2 - - TRBV6-5 CASSLVLAGELFF TGTGCCAGCAGCCTGGTGTTAGCCGGGGAGCTGTTTTTT
TRBJ1-1 - - TRBV11-2 CASSSSPGHTEAFF TGTGCCAGCAGCTCATCCCCAGGGCACACTGAAGCTTTCTTT
TRBJ1-1 - - TRBV2 CASVGGVLRNTEAFF TGTGCCAGCGTCGGCGGGGTCTTAAGAAACACTGAAGCTTTCTTT
TRBJ2-1 - - TRBV9 CASSVVGEQFF TGTGCCAGCAGCGTAGTGGGCGAGCAGTTCTTC
TRBJ1-5 - - TRBV24-1 CATSERPGLLSNQPQHF TGTGCCACCAGTGAGCGGCCGGGACTGTTAAGCAATCAGCCCCAGCATTTT
TRBJ2-2 - - TRBV28 CASSQETNTGELFF TGTGCCAGCAGCCAGGAAACGAACACCGGGGAGCTGTTTTTT
TRBJ1-4 - - TRBV21-1 CASSPKSHRGNEKLFF TGTGCCAGCAGCCCCAAAAGCCACAGGGGAAATGAAAAACTGTTTTTT
TRBJ2-7 once - TRBV11-2 CASSPIRDSLYEQYF TGTGCCAGCAGCCCGATCCGGGACTCCCTTTACGAGCAGTACTTC